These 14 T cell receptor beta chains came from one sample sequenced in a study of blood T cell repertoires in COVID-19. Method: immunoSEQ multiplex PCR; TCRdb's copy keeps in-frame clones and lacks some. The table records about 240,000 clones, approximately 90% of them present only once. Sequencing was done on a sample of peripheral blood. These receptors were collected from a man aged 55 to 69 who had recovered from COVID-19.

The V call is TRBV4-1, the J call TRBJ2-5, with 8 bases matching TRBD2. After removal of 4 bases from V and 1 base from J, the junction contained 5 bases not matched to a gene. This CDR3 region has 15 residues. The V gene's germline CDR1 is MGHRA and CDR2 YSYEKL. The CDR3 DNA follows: TGCGCCAGCAGCCGCGACGCGGGGGGCCAAGAGACCCAGTACTTC. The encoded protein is CASSRDAGGQETQYF.

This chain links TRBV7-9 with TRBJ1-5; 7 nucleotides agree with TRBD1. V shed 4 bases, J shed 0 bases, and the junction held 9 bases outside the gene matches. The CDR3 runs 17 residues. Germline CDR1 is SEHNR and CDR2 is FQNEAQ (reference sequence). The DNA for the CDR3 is TGTGCCAGCAGCTCCGGCGGAGGGACAGTTAGCAATCAGCCCCAGCATTTT. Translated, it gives CASSSGGGTVSNQPQHF.

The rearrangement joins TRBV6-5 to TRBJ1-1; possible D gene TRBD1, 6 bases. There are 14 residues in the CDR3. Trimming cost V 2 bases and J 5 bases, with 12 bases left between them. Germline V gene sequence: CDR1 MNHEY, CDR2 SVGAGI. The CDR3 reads CASSYPGQGTEAFF. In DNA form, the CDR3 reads TGTGCCAGCAGTTACCCGGGGCAGGGGACTGAAGCTTTCTTT.

As DNA, the CDR3 is TGCGCCAGCAGCCAAGATCGAGGGACTAGCGGGGGGAGCACAGATACGCAGTATTTT. This sequence encodes CASSQDRGTSGGSTDTQYF. V and J are TRBV4-1 and TRBJ2-3; 15 nucleotides match TRBD2. Trimming at V came to 0 bases and at J to 0 bases, leaving 4 bases not matched to a gene. CDR3 length: 19 residues. CDR1 MGHRA and CDR2 YSYEKL come from the germline V gene.

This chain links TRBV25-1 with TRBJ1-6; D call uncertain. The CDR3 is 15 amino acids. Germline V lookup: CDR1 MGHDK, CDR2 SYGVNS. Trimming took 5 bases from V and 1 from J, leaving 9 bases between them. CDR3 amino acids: CASSPGRSYNSPLHF. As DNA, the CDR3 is TGTGCCAGCAGTCCTGGGCGTTCCTATAATTCACCCCTCCACTTT.

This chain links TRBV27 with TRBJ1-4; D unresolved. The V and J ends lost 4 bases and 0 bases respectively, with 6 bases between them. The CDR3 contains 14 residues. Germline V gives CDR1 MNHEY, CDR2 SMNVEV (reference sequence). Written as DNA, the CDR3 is TGTGCCAGCAGTTCCCTTCCAACTAATGAAAAACTGTTTTTT. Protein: CASSSLPTNEKLFF.

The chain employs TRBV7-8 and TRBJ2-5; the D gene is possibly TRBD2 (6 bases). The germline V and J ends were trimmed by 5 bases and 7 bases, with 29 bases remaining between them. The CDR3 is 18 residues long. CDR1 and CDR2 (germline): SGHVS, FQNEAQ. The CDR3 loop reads CASSAYSSGTPRTRTQYF. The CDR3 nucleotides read TGTGCCAGCAGCGCGTATAGTTCTGGGACTCCGAGGACCCGGACCCAGTACTTC. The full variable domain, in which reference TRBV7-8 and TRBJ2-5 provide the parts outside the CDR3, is GAGVSQSPRYKVAKRGQDVALRCDPISGHVSLFWYQQALGQGPEFLTYFQNEAQLDKSGLPSDRFFAERPEGSVSTLKIQRTQQEDSAVYLCASSAYSSGTPRTRTQYFGPGTRLLVL.

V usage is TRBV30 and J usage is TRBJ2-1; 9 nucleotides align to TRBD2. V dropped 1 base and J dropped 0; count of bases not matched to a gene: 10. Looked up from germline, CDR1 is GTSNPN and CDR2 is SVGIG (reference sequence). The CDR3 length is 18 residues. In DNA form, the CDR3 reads TGTGCCTGGAGTGGTATTAGCGGGGGCCAGAGCTCCTACAATGAGCAGTTCTTC. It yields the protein CAWSGISGGQSSYNEQFF.

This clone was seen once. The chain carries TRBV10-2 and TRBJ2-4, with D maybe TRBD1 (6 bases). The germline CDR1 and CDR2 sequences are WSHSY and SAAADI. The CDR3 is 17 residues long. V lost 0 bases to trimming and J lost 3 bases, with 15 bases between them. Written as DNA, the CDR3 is TGCGCCAGCAGTGAGTCGTGGAACAGGGTGGGCAAAAACATTCAGTACTTC. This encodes CASSESWNRVGKNIQYF.

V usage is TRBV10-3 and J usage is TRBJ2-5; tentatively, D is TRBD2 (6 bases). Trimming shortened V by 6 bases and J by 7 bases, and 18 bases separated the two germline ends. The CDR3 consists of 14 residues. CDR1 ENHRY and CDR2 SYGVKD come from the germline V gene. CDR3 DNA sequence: TGTGCCATCAGCCCCTGGGACTCAGTCGGGACCCAGTACTTC. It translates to CAISPWDSVGTQYF.

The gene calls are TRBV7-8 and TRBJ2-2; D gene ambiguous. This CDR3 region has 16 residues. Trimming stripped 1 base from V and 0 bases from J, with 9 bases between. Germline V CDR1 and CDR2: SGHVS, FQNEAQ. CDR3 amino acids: CASSLVQLANTGELFF. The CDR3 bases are TGTGCCAGCAGCTTAGTACAGTTAGCGAACACCGGGGAGCTGTTTTTT.

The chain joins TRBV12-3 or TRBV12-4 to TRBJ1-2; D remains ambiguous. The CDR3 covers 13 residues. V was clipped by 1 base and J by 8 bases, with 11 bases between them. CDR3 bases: TGTGCCAGCAGTTTAGGGCATCGTAACGGCTACACCTTC. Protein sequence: CASSLGHRNGYTF.

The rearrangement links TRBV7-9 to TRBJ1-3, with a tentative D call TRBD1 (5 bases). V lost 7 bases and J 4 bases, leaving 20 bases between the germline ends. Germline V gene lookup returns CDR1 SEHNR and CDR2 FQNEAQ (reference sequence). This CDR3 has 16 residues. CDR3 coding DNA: TGTGCCAGCAACCGGGCCCATCAGGGTCGGGGAAACACCATATATTTT. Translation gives CASNRAHQGRGNTIYF.

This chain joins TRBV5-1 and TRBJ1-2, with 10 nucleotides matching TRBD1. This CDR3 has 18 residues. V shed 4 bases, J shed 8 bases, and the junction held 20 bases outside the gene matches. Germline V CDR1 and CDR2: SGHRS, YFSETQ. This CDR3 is CASSPLGATGGIARGYTF. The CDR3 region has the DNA TGCGCCAGCAGCCCCCTGGGTGCGACAGGGGGCATCGCGCGGGGCTACACCTTC.